This TCR beta chain was found in a study of graft-versus-host responses after intestinal transplantation. Turning to the study itself: Induction with anti-thymocyte globulin, then tacrolimus and steroids for about 3 years, was given to all recipients. Whole-study findings and limits: Ileal or blood samples showed some GvH clones first, and such clones were also found in recipient marrow. When patients had graft-donor T cell macrochimerism, their allografts held high graft-versus-host to host-versus-graft clonal ratios. Circulating GvH clones peaking coincided with falling HvG clones soon after transplant.

Repertoires were generated with immunoSEQ multiplex PCR, while TCRdb's copy carries only in-frame clones and drops some. This table holds 65,000 to 90,000 clones, 80% to 95% found once. CDR1 SEHNR and CDR2 FQNEAQ come from the germline V gene (reference sequence). Trimming took 5 bases from V and 11 from J, leaving 9 bases between them. The CDR3 loop spans 10 amino acids. This clone was detected once. Antigen: not known. The V and J genes are TRBV7-9 and TRBJ1-1; unclear D gene. Sample: unstimulated CD8+ T cells sorted from spleen or lymph node cells, taken before transplant. The sequence was collected from a human donor who was the organ donor for an intestinal transplant. The CDR3 is CASSPNPAFF. DNA of the CDR3: TGTGCCAGCAGCCCTAACCCTGCTTTCTTT. The whole variable domain, filled in from reference TRBV7-9 and TRBJ1-1, reads DTGVSQNPRHKITKRGQNVTFRCDPISEHNRLYWYRQTLGQGPEFLTYFQNEAQLEKSRLLSDRFSAERPKGSFSTLEIQRTEQGDSAMYLCASSPNPAFFGQGTRLTVV.